This T cell receptor beta chain was documented in a study of T cells after posttransplantation cyclophosphamide. V dropped 6 bases and J dropped 5; count of bases not matched to a gene: 5. The CDR3 is made up of 15 amino acids. CDR1 and CDR2 from the germline V gene are MNHEY and SMNVEV (reference sequence). Sequencing was performed with immunoSEQ multiplex PCR; in TCRdb, only in-frame clones are kept and a portion is missing. This repertoire shows tens of thousands of clones, around 80% found once; its top ten account for around 8.1%. Cyclophosphamide on days +3 and +4 followed busulfan-fludarabine conditioning and a marrow graft.

The specimen comprised CD4+ T cells sorted from blood, sampled 1903 days after a stem cell transplant with posttransplant cyclophosphamide. The rearrangement uses TRBV27 and TRBJ2-2, with 11 bases aligning to TRBD1. This clonotype was sampled from a female patient aged 40-50 years who received an allogeneic stem cell transplant from a related donor, was CMV-positive, and had no GVHD. Some T cells may be transferred from the graft donor. DNA for the CDR3: TGTGCCAGCAGAAGGACAGGGGGCAAAACCGGGGAGCTGTTTTTT. Protein sequence: CASRRTGGKTGELFF.